These 9 T cell receptor beta chains were sequenced from one sample in a study of beta chain features in type 1 diabetes (dated by TCRdb to between 2018 and 2020). The paper as a whole reports these results and caveats: In all four CD4+ subsets, TCRB CDR3 length was moderately but significantly shorter in type 1 diabetes patients.

The receptor library was made with the immunoSEQ multiplex PCR assay. The entire isolated RNA was reverse transcribed using the High Capacity cDNA Reverse Transcription Kit, and thus expressed TCRB transcripts were sequenced. TCRdb stores this immuneACCESS table with in-frame sequences only. Part of the clones is absent; in the studies checked, under half of the shortfall reflects unresolved V genes, and no reason is known for the rest. The sample table shows approximately 280,000 clones, and approximately 15% are seen once. Jointly, the top ten make up roughly 0.015% of the sample. Antigens for these TCRs are unknown. Material: naive CD4+ T cells from blood. The label giving this sample's cell subset or site can be read as: true naive CD4+ T cells. Source of these receptors: a man younger than 30 with type 1 diabetes.

The chain carries TRBV29-1 and TRBJ1-1; TRBD1 might be the D (6 bases). From germline, CDR1 is SQVTM and CDR2 ANQGSEA. V lost 6 bases and J 0 bases, leaving 11 bases between the germline ends. The CDR3 is 13 residues long. The CDR3 coding sequence is TGCAGCGTGAGGGGGATCATGAACACTGAAGCTTTCTTT. As protein: CSVRGIMNTEAFF.

This chain connects TRBV29-1 to TRBJ2-1, with 9 bases identical to TRBD1. CDR3 length: 16 residues. Germline CDR1 reads SQVTM; CDR2 reads ANQGSEA. The V segment lost 4 bases and the J segment 1 base; nucleotides outside the gene matches: 8. This CDR3 reads CSVGPGTGWSYNEQFF. In nucleotides, the CDR3 is TGCAGCGTTGGCCCCGGGACAGGGTGGTCCTACAATGAGCAGTTCTTC.

The table lists this clone with a few counts. The chain links TRBV30 to TRBJ2-7; no clear D. V lost 3 bases to trimming and J lost 3 bases, with 15 bases between them. The germline gives CDR1 GTSNPN, CDR2 SVGIG (reference sequence). The CDR3 contains 14 residues. CDR3 residues: CAWRSPGPSYEQYF. The CDR3 nucleotides are TGTGCCTGGAGGAGCCCGGGTCCGAGCTACGAGCAGTACTTC.

This clone showed up just a few times. The J gene is TRBJ2-5, the V gene TRBV15, with a possible D match to TRBD2 (6 bases). The germline V gene encodes CDR1 LNHNV and CDR2 YYDKDF (reference sequence). V shed 5 bases and J shed 7 bases, with 20 bases lying between them. The CDR3 runs to 15 residues. The CDR3 nucleotides read TGTGCCACCAGCGAATCGGGACTGCGCTTTGGGACCCAGTACTTC. It yields the protein CATSESGLRFGTQYF.

The chain is built from TRBV5-4 and TRBJ2-5, with 9 bases matching TRBD1. The CDR3 runs to 14 residues. V shed 4 bases and J 5 bases; nucleotides not matched to a gene: 6. Germline CDR1 and CDR2: SGHNT and YYREEE (reference sequence). Written as DNA, the CDR3 is TGTGCCAGCAGCCCGAGGACAGGGGCCGAGACCCAGTACTTC. Translated: CASSPRTGAETQYF.

This clone was found a few times. This chain uses TRBV10-3 with TRBJ1-5, with D uncertain. CDR3 length equals 13 residues. The germline CDR1 and CDR2 sequences are ENHRY and SYGVKD. Trimming pared 3 bases from V and 7 bases from J, leaving 10 bases between. CDR3 DNA: TGTGCCATCAGTGATCCCGGAGTACAGCCCCAGCATTTT. Its translation is CAISDPGVQPQHF.

This clone was observed a few times. V usage is TRBV5-1 and J usage is TRBJ2-1; D not certain. Germline V gene lookup returns CDR1 SGHRS and CDR2 YFSETQ. The CDR3 loop spans 13 amino acids. The V end was cut by 1 base, the J end by 5 bases, with 7 bases between. The CDR3 bases are TGCGCCAGCAGCTTGACGGCGGACAATGAGCAGTTCTTC. Protein product: CASSLTADNEQFF.

The chain combines TRBV4-1 with TRBJ2-2; TRBD2 matches at 7 bases. The CDR3 runs to 16 residues. J lost 6 bases, V lost 2 bases, and 9 bases had no gene match. Germline V lookup: CDR1 MGHRA, CDR2 YSYEKL. As DNA, the CDR3 is TGCGCCAGCAGCCAACCGGGAGGCCCGCGAGCCGGGGAGCTGTTTTTT. It yields the protein CASSQPGGPRAGELFF.

The sample holds a few counts of this clone. The junction differs from germline at one of its ends, possibly a read error. The chain couples TRBV27 to TRBJ2-1; D is uncertain. The CDR3 is 14 residues long. CDR1 is MNHEY, CDR2 SMNVEV, per germline (reference sequence). CDR3 region: CASSSPSSYTEQFF. Written as DNA, the CDR3 is TGTGCCAGCAGTTCCCCCTCGTCGTACACTGAGCAGTTCTTC.